This T cell receptor beta chain was obtained from a study of cytotoxic CD8 clonotypes in ibrutinib-treated CLL. General study findings and limits: Clonality showed a rise at ibrutinib response that reversed toward baseline at progression.

In germline, CDR1 is SGHKS, CDR2 YYEKEE (reference sequence). This CDR3 has 12 residues. The V end was cut by 1 base, the J end by 4 bases, with 5 bases between. Cryopreserved PBMCs yielded about 2 micrograms of genomic DNA for TCR beta libraries. A 1 in 200,000 to 1 in 1 million T cell depth was the sequencing target. Profiled with immunoSEQ multiplex PCR; TCRdb holds only in-frame clones, not every one. The table records approximately 190,000 clones, roughly 65% of them present only once. This clone was picked up a small number of times. Its antigen is currently unknown. The sample consisted of PBMCs, taken after 12 months of ibrutinib treatment. This TCR was sampled from a human donor with chronic lymphocytic leukemia. The chain uses TRBV5-5 and TRBJ1-2; D unresolved. CDR3 sequence (DNA): TGTGCCAGCAGCTTGCTGATCTATGGCTACACCTTC. Translated: CASSLLIYGYTF. Full variable domain (outside the CDR3, taken from reference TRBV5-5 and TRBJ1-2): DAGVTQSPTHLIKTRGQQVTLRCSPISGHKSVSWYQQVLGQGPQFIFQYYEKEERGRGNFPDRFSARQFPNYSSELNVNALLLGDSALYLCASSLLIYGYTFGSGTRLTVV.